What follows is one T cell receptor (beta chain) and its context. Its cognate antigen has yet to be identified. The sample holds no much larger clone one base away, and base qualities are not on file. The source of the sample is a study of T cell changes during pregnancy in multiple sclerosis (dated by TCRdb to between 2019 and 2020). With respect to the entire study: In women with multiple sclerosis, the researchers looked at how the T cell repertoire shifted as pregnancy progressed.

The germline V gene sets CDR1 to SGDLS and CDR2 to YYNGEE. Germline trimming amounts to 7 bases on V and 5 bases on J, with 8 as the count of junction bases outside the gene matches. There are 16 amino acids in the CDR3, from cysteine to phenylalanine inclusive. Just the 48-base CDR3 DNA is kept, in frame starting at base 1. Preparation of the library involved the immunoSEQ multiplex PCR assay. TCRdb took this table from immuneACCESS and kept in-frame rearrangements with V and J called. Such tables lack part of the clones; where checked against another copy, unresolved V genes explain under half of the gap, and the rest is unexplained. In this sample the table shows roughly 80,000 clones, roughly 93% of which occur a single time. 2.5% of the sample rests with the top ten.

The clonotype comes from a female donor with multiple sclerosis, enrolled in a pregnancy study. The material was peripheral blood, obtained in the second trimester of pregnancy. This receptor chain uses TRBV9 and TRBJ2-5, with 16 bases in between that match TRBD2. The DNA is TGTGCCAGCGCCGGGACTAGCGGGGGGGCCGGGGAGACCCAGTACTTC. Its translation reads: CASAGTSGGAGETQYF.